Following are 23 T cell receptor beta chains from one sample sequenced in a study of cytomegalovirus exposure and HLA in healthy donors. PCR used 60 Vbeta primers and 13 Jbeta primers. Data came from immunoSEQ multiplex PCR; TCRdb stores just in-frame clones and leaves some out. The repertoire holds more than 150,000 clones, with 65% to 85% as singletons. The sequenced material came from PBMCs. The origin of the receptors is a woman aged 45-60 years in good health and CMV-seropositive.

The chain couples TRBV11-2 to TRBJ2-7; 7 bases fit TRBD2. There are 14 residues in the CDR3. The J segment lost 4 bases and the V segment lost 4 bases, leaving 7 bases of the junction unmatched. Germline V CDR1 and CDR2: SGHAT, FQNNGV. CDR3 in amino acids: CASSYEGGDYEQYF. CDR3 DNA sequence: TGTGCCAGCAGCTATGAGGGAGGGGATTACGAGCAGTACTTC.

This chain joins TRBV7-6 and TRBJ1-2; possibly TRBD1 for D (6 bases). Trimming cost V 6 bases and J 4 bases, with 21 bases left between them. The CDR3 extends over 16 amino acids. Germline values: CDR1 SGHVS, CDR2 FNYEAQ. CDR3 sequence: CASSYDRMYIGYGYTF. Here the CDR3 DNA reads TGTGCCAGCAGTTATGACAGGATGTATATCGGCTATGGCTACACCTTC.

CDR3 protein: CASSGTGGNGYTF. For the CDR3, the DNA is TGTGCCAGCTCCGGGACAGGGGGGAACGGCTACACCTTC. The chain couples TRBV7-6 to TRBJ1-2; 11 bases are a match to TRBD1. The germline gives CDR1 SGHVS, CDR2 FNYEAQ. The CDR3 is 13 residues long. The trim removed 8 bases at V and 8 bases at J, leaving 7 bases unmatched. Full variable domain (outside the CDR3, taken from reference TRBV7-6 and TRBJ1-2): GAGVSQSPRYKVTKRGQDVALRCDPISGHVSLYWYRQALGQGPEFLTYFNYEAQQDKSGLPNDRFSAERPEGSISTLTIQRTEQRDSAMYRCASSGTGGNGYTFGSGTRLTVV.

The V gene is TRBV5-4, the J gene TRBJ2-5; TRBD1 is a possible D gene (5 bases). The CDR3 has 16 residues. The V end was cut by 0 bases, the J end by 1 base, with 13 bases between. From germline, CDR1 is SGHNT and CDR2 YYREEE (reference sequence). The CDR3 DNA reads as TGTGCCAGCAGCTTGGCGGCAGGGCTTCTCCAAGAGACCCAGTACTTC. Amino acids: CASSLAAGLLQETQYF.

This clone was counted between two and nine times. This rearrangement joins TRBV6-1 to TRBJ1-5, with D tentatively TRBD1 (6 bases). CDR3 length equals 15 residues. Germline V lookup: CDR1 MNHNS, CDR2 SASEGT. V was clipped by 2 bases and J by 3 bases, with 11 bases between them. The CDR3 nucleotides are TGTGCCAGCAGTGAATCCAGGGGAAACAATCAGCCCCAGCATTTT. Protein product: CASSESRGNNQPQHF.

This clone was observed a few times. The chain carries TRBV27 and TRBJ2-7; a weak D match, TRBD2 (6 bases). Germline V gives CDR1 MNHEY, CDR2 SMNVEV (reference sequence). The CDR3 is 15 amino acids. The germline V and J ends were trimmed by 8 bases and 3 bases, with 20 bases remaining between them. The chain's CDR3 is CASAPELSGNYEQYF. Here the CDR3 DNA reads TGTGCCAGCGCACCGGAACTTAGCGGCAACTACGAGCAGTACTTC.

The rearrangement uses TRBV6-1 and TRBJ1-1, with 9 bases lining up with TRBD1. Germline lookup yields CDR1 MNHNS and CDR2 SASEGT. The CDR3 extends over 14 amino acids. The V and J ends lost 6 bases and 7 bases, in that order; junction bases with no gene match: 9. CDR3 loop: CASRGGQGRSEAFF. In nucleotides, the CDR3 is TGTGCCAGCAGGGGGGGACAGGGCAGAAGTGAAGCTTTCTTT.

J is TRBJ2-3 and V is TRBV10-1, with 9 bases lining up with TRBD1. The CDR3 is 14 amino acids. V lost 8 bases and J lost 6; bases outside the gene matches: 9. The germline CDR1 and CDR2 sequences are WNHNN and SYGVQD (reference sequence). The CDR3 DNA reads as TGCGCCAGCTCTGGACAGGGGCGGGCGGATACGCAGTATTTT. As protein: CASSGQGRADTQYF.

The chain uses TRBV29-1 and TRBJ2-1; TRBD1 matches at 11 bases. CDR3 length: 14 residues. The junction had 7 bases not matched to a gene; V was cut back by 2 bases and J by 10 bases. From germline, CDR1 is SQVTM and CDR2 ANQGSEA. The CDR3 sequence is CSVERGGQGDEQFF. As DNA, the CDR3 is TGCAGCGTTGAAAGGGGGGGACAGGGGGACGAGCAGTTCTTC.

This clone was counted once. The chain links TRBV7-2 to TRBJ1-4; 10 positions match TRBD1. Germline loops: CDR1 SGHTA, CDR2 FQGNSA. The CDR3 is 15 amino acids. The ends lost 3 bases at V and 7 bases at J; junction bases unmatched: 5. The CDR3 DNA reads as TGTGCCAGCAGCTTTGACAGGGGGCGGGCTGAAAAACTGTTTTTT. Translating it yields CASSFDRGRAEKLFF.

The chain couples TRBV4-1 to TRBJ2-7, with 7 bases aligning to TRBD1. The ends lost 3 bases at V and 0 bases at J; junction bases unmatched: 8. The CDR3 length is 16 residues. Germline V gives CDR1 MGHRA, CDR2 YSYEKL. As DNA, the CDR3 is TGCGCCAGCAGCCACCCCGGACAGGTGTACTCCTACGAGCAGTACTTC. Its translation: CASSHPGQVYSYEQYF.

The rearrangement links TRBV5-1 to TRBJ1-2, with 8 bases that match TRBD1. The V segment lost 3 bases and the J segment 6 bases; nucleotides outside the gene matches: 10. Per germline, CDR1 SGHRS and CDR2 YFSETQ. The CDR3 runs to 15 residues. In nucleotides, the CDR3 is TGCGCCAGCAGCTCCGGACAGGGAACGCTTGATGGCTACACCTTC. Its translation is CASSSGQGTLDGYTF.

This chain connects TRBV7-2 to TRBJ2-3; TRBD2 is a possible D gene (6 bases). With 5 bases removed from V and 4 bases from J, the gap between germline ends came to 13 bases. CDR3 length: 14 residues. Germline assignment: CDR1 SGHTA and CDR2 FQGNSA. The CDR3: CASSEAGWADTQYF. The CDR3, as DNA: TGTGCCAGCAGCGAGGCGGGATGGGCAGATACGCAGTATTTT.

The chain carries TRBV5-1 and TRBJ2-1; 10 bases are a match to TRBD1. The length of the CDR3 is 15 residues. The V and J ends lost 0 bases and 8 bases, in that order; junction bases with no gene match: 5. Germline assignment: CDR1 SGHRS and CDR2 YFSETQ. The CDR3 coding sequence is TGCGCCAGCAGCTTGGAGGGACAGGGGATGGATGAGCAGTTCTTC. This gives the protein CASSLEGQGMDEQFF.

Points on this clone: A junction end diverges from the germline sequence, so it may reflect a read error. CDR3 DNA sequence: TGTGCCAGCAGTCCCCTGACTATCCATTTACAGGGCTCTGGGGCCAACGGCCTGACTTTC. It specifies CASSPLTIHLQGSGANGLTF. V is TRBV28 and J is TRBJ2-6; possible D gene TRBD1, 6 bases. The CDR3 runs to 20 residues. CDR1 is MDHEN, CDR2 SYDVKM, per germline.

The count of this clone is one. V and J are TRBV30 and TRBJ2-1, with D uncertain. The CDR3 is made up of 16 amino acids. Deletions cut 0 bases from V and 2 bases from J, with 14 bases between. From germline, CDR1 is GTSNPN and CDR2 SVGIG (reference sequence). The CDR3 nucleotides are TGTGCCTGGAGTGTACACCCGCCCCAGACCTACAATGAGCAGTTCTTC. Its translation is CAWSVHPPQTYNEQFF.

This chain uses TRBV11-2 with TRBJ1-2; 9 bases align to TRBD1. V gave up 5 bases and J gave up 3 bases; unmatched junction bases: 10. This CDR3 has 16 amino acids. Germline CDR1 reads SGHAT; CDR2 reads FQNNGV. The CDR3 nucleotides are TGTGCCAGCAGCAGACTGGGACAGGGTTTGGACTATGGCTACACCTTC. Its translation: CASSRLGQGLDYGYTF.

The rearrangement uses TRBV15 and TRBJ2-1; D is perhaps TRBD2 (5 bases). Germline CDR1 is LNHNV and CDR2 is YYDKDF (reference sequence). V lost 2 bases to trimming and J lost 7 bases, with 15 bases between them. CDR3 length: 15 residues. The CDR3 region has the DNA TGTGCCACCAGCAGAACTAAACCAGCGGCTAATGAGCAGTTCTTC. This codes for CATSRTKPAANEQFF.

The J gene is TRBJ1-1, the V gene TRBV7-6; D possibly corresponds to TRBD1 (5 bases). V shed 5 bases and J shed 1 base, with 14 bases lying between them. Per germline, CDR1 SGHVS and CDR2 FNYEAQ. The CDR3 spans 15 residues. The DNA of the CDR3 is TGTGCCAGCAGCCCACTCTGGGGGGGGAACACTGAAGCTTTCTTT. This gives the protein CASSPLWGGNTEAFF.

The chain recombines TRBV27 with TRBJ1-2, with D uncertain. The CDR3 is 13 amino acids. Per germline, CDR1 MNHEY and CDR2 SMNVEV (reference sequence). V was shortened by 3 bases and J by 2 bases, with 7 bases between the two germline ends. CDR3 DNA: TGTGCCAGCAGTTTGCAGAAGAACTATGGCTACACCTTC. Amino acids: CASSLQKNYGYTF.

This chain links TRBV15 with TRBJ2-3; TRBD2 is a possible D gene (6 bases). Trimming cost V 2 bases and J 1 base, with 10 bases left between them. CDR3 length: 15 amino acids. The germline CDR1 and CDR2 sequences are LNHNV and YYDKDF (reference sequence). Here the CDR3 reads CATSRNRGGTDTQYF. In DNA form, the CDR3 reads TGTGCCACCAGCAGAAACCGCGGGGGCACAGATACGCAGTATTTT.

This clone has just a few counts. V usage is TRBV7-2 and J usage is TRBJ2-3, with D uncertain. Trimming removed 3 bases at V and 0 bases at J, with 7 bases between. The length of the CDR3 is 14 residues. Per germline, CDR1 SGHTA and CDR2 FQGNSA. CDR3 nucleotide sequence: TGTGCCAGCAGCTTGGCACTAAGCACAGATACGCAGTATTTT. Translation gives CASSLALSTDTQYF.

The chain has TRBV9 and TRBJ2-1, with a tentative D call TRBD2 (6 bases). Germline lookup yields CDR1 SGDLS and CDR2 YYNGEE. CDR3 length: 15 amino acids. Between the trimmed V and J ends, which lost 2 bases and 5 bases, there was a span of 14 bases. The CDR3 sequence: CASSVSGRSDNEQFF. DNA for the CDR3: TGTGCCAGCAGCGTGAGTGGGAGGTCTGACAATGAGCAGTTCTTC.